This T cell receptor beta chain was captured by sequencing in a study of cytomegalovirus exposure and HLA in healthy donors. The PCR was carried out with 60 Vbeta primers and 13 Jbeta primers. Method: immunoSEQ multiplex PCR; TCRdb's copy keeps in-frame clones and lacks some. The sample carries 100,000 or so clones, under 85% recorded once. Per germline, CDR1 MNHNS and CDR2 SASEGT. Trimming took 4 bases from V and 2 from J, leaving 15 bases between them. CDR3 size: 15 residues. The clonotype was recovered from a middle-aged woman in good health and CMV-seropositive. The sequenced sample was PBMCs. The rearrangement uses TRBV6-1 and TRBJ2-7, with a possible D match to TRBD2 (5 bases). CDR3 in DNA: TGTGCCAGCAGTGTTGAAGTGGGAGATGCCTACGAGCAGTACTTC. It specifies CASSVEVGDAYEQYF.